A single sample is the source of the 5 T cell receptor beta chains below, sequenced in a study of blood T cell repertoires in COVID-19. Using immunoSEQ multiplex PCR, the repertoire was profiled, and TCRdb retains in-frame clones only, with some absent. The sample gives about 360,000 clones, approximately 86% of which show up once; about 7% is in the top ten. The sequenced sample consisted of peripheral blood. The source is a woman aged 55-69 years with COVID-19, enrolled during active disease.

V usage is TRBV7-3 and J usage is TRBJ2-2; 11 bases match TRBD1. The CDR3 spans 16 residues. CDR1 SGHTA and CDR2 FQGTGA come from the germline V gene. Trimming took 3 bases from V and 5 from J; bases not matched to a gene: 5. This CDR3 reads CASSFPGQGGTGELFF. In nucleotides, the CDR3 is TGTGCCAGCAGCTTTCCGGGACAGGGGGGAACCGGGGAGCTGTTTTTT.

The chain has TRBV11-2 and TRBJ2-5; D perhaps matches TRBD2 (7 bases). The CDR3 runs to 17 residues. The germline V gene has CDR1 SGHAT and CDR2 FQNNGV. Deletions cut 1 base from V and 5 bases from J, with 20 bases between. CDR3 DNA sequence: TGTGCCAGCAGCTTAGGGGCCTTGGCGGGGGCCGGGGAGACCCAGTACTTC. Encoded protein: CASSLGALAGAGETQYF.

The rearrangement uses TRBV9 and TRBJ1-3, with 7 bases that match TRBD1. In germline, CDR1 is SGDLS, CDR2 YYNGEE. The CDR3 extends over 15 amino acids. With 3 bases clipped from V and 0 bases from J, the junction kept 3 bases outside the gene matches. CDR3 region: CASSAGTASGNTIYF. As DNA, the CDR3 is TGTGCCAGCAGCGCCGGGACAGCCTCTGGAAACACCATATATTTT.

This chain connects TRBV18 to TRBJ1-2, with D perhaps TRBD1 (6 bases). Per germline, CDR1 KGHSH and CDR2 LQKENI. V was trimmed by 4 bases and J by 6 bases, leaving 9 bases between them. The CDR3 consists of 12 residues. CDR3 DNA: TGTGCCAGCTCACGACAGGTCGATGGCTACACCTTC. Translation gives CASSRQVDGYTF.

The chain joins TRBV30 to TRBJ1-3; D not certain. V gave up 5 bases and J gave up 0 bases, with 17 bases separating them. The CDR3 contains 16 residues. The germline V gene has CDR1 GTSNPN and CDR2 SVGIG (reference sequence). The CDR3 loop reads CAWDMGTRASGNTIYF. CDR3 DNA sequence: TGTGCCTGGGATATGGGTACTAGGGCCTCTGGAAACACCATATATTTT.